This TCR beta chain came from a study of OX40 agonist ivuxolimab in advanced cancers. In the study overall: Past anti-PD-1, anti-PD-L1 or anti-CTLA-4 therapy was accepted, and around 40% had received some.

For this clone: Antigen: not known.

Samples of blood were obtained at baseline, on cycle 4 day 1, and on cycle 7 day 1. General study findings and limits: The mean number of expanded clones was higher in CD8+ T cells than in CD4+.

Only in-frame clones appear in the TCRdb table, and some are missing; sequencing was by immunoSEQ multiplex PCR. Seen here are roughly 93,000 clones, about 91% observed once, and the top ten hold 0.4% to 0.55%. Germline values: CDR1 GTSNPN, CDR2 SVGIG (reference sequence). CDR3 length: 11 residues. The V end lost 1 base, the J end lost 7 bases, and 4 bases lay between the germline ends. The V and J genes are TRBV30 and TRBJ2-2; no clear D. This clonotype was sampled from an adult with an advanced solid tumor such as melanoma, head and neck, liver or kidney cancer. The input for sequencing was CD4+ or CD8+ T cells sorted from blood, taken in a trial of the OX40 agonist ivuxolimab. CDR3 sequence: CAWSGRGELFF. Here the CDR3 DNA reads TGTGCCTGGAGTGGCCGCGGGGAGCTGTTTTTT.